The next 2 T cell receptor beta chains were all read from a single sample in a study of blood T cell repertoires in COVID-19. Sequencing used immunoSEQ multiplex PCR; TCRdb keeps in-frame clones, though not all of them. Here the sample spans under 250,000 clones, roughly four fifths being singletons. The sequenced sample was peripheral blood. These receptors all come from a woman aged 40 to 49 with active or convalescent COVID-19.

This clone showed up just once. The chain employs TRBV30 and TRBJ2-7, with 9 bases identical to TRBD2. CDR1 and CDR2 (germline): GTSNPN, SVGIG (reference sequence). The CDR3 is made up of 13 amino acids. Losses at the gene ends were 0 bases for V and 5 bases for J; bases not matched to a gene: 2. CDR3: CAWSVSGGNEQYF. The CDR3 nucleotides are TGTGCCTGGAGTGTGAGCGGGGGGAACGAGCAGTACTTC.

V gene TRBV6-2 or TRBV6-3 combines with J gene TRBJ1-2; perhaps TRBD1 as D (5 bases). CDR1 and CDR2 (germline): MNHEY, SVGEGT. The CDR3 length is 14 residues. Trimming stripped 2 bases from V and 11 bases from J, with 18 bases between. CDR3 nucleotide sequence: TGTGCCAGCAGTTACGTGGGGGGATTACCCCATTACACCTTC. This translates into CASSYVGGLPHYTF.